The 31 T cell receptor beta chains reported below all come from one sample, sequenced in a study of blood T cell repertoires in COVID-19. Some clones are missing from TCRdb's copy, which holds only in-frame ones; the method was immunoSEQ multiplex PCR. The data hold about 330,000 clones, with roughly 90% observed a single time. Material: PBMCs or T cells enriched from blood (not recorded which). The receptors stem from a woman aged 25-40 years who had recovered from COVID-19.

V gene TRBV5-4 combines with J gene TRBJ1-2; 8 bases are a match to TRBD1. Germline lookup yields CDR1 SGHNT and CDR2 YYREEE (reference sequence). The CDR3 spans 15 residues. The J segment lost 7 bases and the V segment lost 3 bases, leaving 11 bases of the junction unmatched. The CDR3 coding sequence is TGTGCCAGCAGCTGGTGGCGTCAGGGGGCGGTTGGCTACACCTTC. Amino acid sequence: CASSWWRQGAVGYTF.

This clone was recorded only once. The chain is built from TRBV6-1 and TRBJ2-5; 11 bases fit TRBD2. This CDR3 spans 16 amino acids. Unmatched junction bases numbered 7, after V lost 2 bases and J lost 5 bases. Germline V gene data show CDR1 as MNHNS and CDR2 as SASEGT. Written as DNA, the CDR3 is TGTGCCAGCAGTGAAACTAGCGGGGGCTATCGGGAGACCCAGTACTTC. Its protein is CASSETSGGYRETQYF.

This clone was detected only once. V is TRBV28 and J is TRBJ2-5, with 7 bases fitting TRBD1. This CDR3 is built from 17 residues. Germline V lookup: CDR1 MDHEN, CDR2 SYDVKM. The ends lost 1 base at V and 5 bases at J; junction bases unmatched: 13. DNA of the CDR3: TGTGCCAGCAGTTTATTATCCGTAATCGACAGGGAGGAGACCCAGTACTTC. This sequence encodes CASSLLSVIDREETQYF. Drawing the rest from reference TRBV28 and TRBJ2-5, the complete variable domain is DVKVTQSSRYLVKRTGEKVFLECVQDMDHENMFWYRQDPGLGLRLIYFSYDVKMKEKGDIPEGYSVSREKKERFSLILESASTNQTSMYLCASSLLSVIDREETQYFGPGTRLLVL.

The chain employs TRBV11-2 and TRBJ2-7; 9 bases agree with TRBD1. Germline V gives CDR1 SGHAT, CDR2 FQNNGV. The CDR3 contains 15 residues. V was clipped by 6 bases and J by 4 bases; unmatched bases: 10. In nucleotides, the CDR3 is TGTGCCAGCAGACCTGCCGGGACAGGGATATACGAGCAGTACTTC. This sequence encodes CASRPAGTGIYEQYF.

This clone was counted a single time. The rearrangement links TRBV10-1 to TRBJ2-3, with 7 nucleotides matching TRBD1. Germline CDR1 WNHNN, CDR2 SYGVQD (reference sequence). This CDR3 is 14 amino acids long. After removal of 6 bases from V and 0 bases from J, the junction contained 3 bases not matched to a gene. CDR3 DNA sequence: TGCGCCAGCAGCAAGGGACAGAGCACAGATACGCAGTATTTT. Its protein is CASSKGQSTDTQYF.

In this sample, this clone turned up once. The V gene is TRBV20-1, the J gene TRBJ2-3; possible D gene TRBD2, 5 bases. The CDR3 is made up of 11 amino acids. Trimming took off 7 bases at V and 2 bases at J, with 7 bases between the two ends. CDR1 and CDR2 (germline): DFQATT, SNEGSKA (reference sequence). CDR3 protein: CSGTLTDTQYF. CDR3 DNA: TGCAGTGGGACTCTCACAGATACGCAGTATTTT.

The chain uses TRBV7-2 and TRBJ1-1; D is unresolved. The CDR3 spans 14 residues. CDR1 and CDR2 from the germline V gene are SGHTA and FQGNSA. The germline V and J ends were trimmed by 1 base and 0 bases, with 6 bases remaining between them. The CDR3 DNA is TGTGCCAGCAGCTTAGAACGAGTGAACACTGAAGCTTTCTTT. This sequence encodes CASSLERVNTEAFF.

The rearrangement uses TRBV2 and TRBJ1-6; D not resolved. This CDR3 has 14 amino acids. The germline gives CDR1 SNHLY, CDR2 FYNNEI. V was shortened by 7 bases and J by 4 bases, with 11 bases between the two germline ends. DNA for the CDR3: TGTGCCAGCATGAGGGCCCTATATAATTCACCCCTCCACTTT. Its translation is CASMRALYNSPLHF.

This chain uses TRBV4-1 with TRBJ1-5; 11 nucleotides align to TRBD1. From germline, CDR1 is MGHRA and CDR2 YSYEKL. The ends lost 4 bases at V and 2 bases at J; junction bases unmatched: 4. The CDR3 sequence is 16 residues long. The CDR3 is CASSPKGQGGNQPQHF. The CDR3 DNA follows: TGCGCCAGCAGCCCCAAGGGACAGGGGGGCAATCAGCCCCAGCATTTT.

V is TRBV28 and J is TRBJ1-5; TRBD1 matches at 8 bases. CDR1 MDHEN and CDR2 SYDVKM come from the germline V gene. Losses at the gene ends were 5 bases for V and 0 bases for J; bases not matched to a gene: 12. This CDR3 region has 18 residues. As DNA, the CDR3 is TGTGCCAGCAGTGCCTCAATACTACAGGGGGTTAGCAATCAGCCCCAGCATTTT. It yields the protein CASSASILQGVSNQPQHF.

This chain joins TRBV12-5 and TRBJ1-2; the D is unclear. CDR3 size: 13 residues. Germline V lookup: CDR1 LGHNT, CDR2 FRNRAP. Trimming left V 6 bases short and J 0 bases short, with 8 bases between. CDR3: CASGSNANYGYTF. The CDR3 DNA reads as TGTGCTAGTGGATCCAATGCTAACTATGGCTACACCTTC.

The chain carries TRBV28 and TRBJ1-2; 12 positions agree with TRBD1. Trimming at V came to 4 bases and at J to 4 bases, leaving 4 bases not matched to a gene. CDR1 is MDHEN and CDR2 is SYDVKM in the germline V gene. The CDR3 is made up of 15 amino acids. Here the CDR3 reads CASSSSGQGAYGYTF. CDR3 DNA sequence: TGTGCCAGCAGTTCCTCGGGACAGGGGGCCTATGGCTACACCTTC.

This clone showed up just once. The chain carries TRBV7-9 and TRBJ1-2; tentative D call: TRBD1 (5 bases). CDR3 length equals 14 residues. Looked up from germline, CDR1 is SEHNR and CDR2 is FQNEAQ (reference sequence). The germline V and J ends were trimmed by 3 bases and 6 bases, with 14 bases remaining between them. For the CDR3, the DNA is TGTGCCAGCAGCTTCCTTTCAGGGATACATGGCTACACCTTC. This gives the protein CASSFLSGIHGYTF.

The chain joins TRBV28 to TRBJ1-6, with D possibly TRBD1 on 5 matching bases. The CDR3 consists of 15 residues. Trimming removed 7 bases from V and 6 bases from J, with 16 bases in between. The germline CDR1 and CDR2 sequences are MDHEN and SYDVKM. The CDR3 protein is CASNRHRKPNSPLHF. Written as DNA, the CDR3 is TGTGCCAGCAACAGACACAGGAAACCTAATTCACCCCTCCACTTT.

The V call is TRBV5-4, the J call TRBJ2-7, with D uncertain. The V end was cut by 6 bases, the J end by 7 bases, with 17 bases between. The CDR3 has 13 residues. CDR1 and CDR2 (germline): SGHNT, YYREEE (reference sequence). In nucleotides, the CDR3 is TGTGCCAGCACCCGGAGTCGAGAGGAAGAGCAGTACTTC. Amino acid sequence: CASTRSREEEQYF.

The V gene is TRBV6-6, the J gene TRBJ1-1; D is perhaps TRBD1 (6 bases). The germline V gene has CDR1 MNHNY and CDR2 SVGAGI (reference sequence). V lost 6 bases and J 7 bases, leaving 12 bases between the germline ends. This CDR3 has 12 amino acids. CDR3 sequence (DNA): TGTGCCAGCAGACCCGACAGGAGTGAAGCTTTCTTT. Its translation: CASRPDRSEAFF.

The chain joins TRBV3-1 (or the pseudogene TRBV3-2) to TRBJ1-1; D ambiguous. Per germline, CDR1 LGHDT and CDR2 YNNKEL (reference sequence). V shed 4 bases and J shed 3 bases, with 9 bases lying between them. This CDR3 region has 13 residues. This CDR3 reads CASSLFGDTEAFF. DNA of the CDR3: TGTGCCAGCAGCCTCTTCGGGGACACTGAAGCTTTCTTT.

This clone was observed a few times. This chain uses TRBV21-1 with TRBJ1-1. TRBV21-1 is a pseudogene segment. The CDR3 contains 15 residues. CDR3 nucleotide sequence: TGTGCCAGCAGCAAGAAGGAAATCGGGGACACTGAAGCTTTCTTT. Translating it yields CASSKKEIGDTEAFF.

In this sample, this clone turned up once. The chain combines TRBV7-2 with TRBJ2-5; D might be TRBD2 (6 bases). The CDR3 consists of 13 residues. V was pared by 3 bases and J by 4 bases, with 9 bases between. Germline values: CDR1 SGHTA, CDR2 FQGNSA. CDR3 protein: CASSLGGPETQYF. DNA of the CDR3: TGTGCCAGCAGCTTGGGGGGTCCAGAGACCCAGTACTTC.

This clone was found once. This sequence joins TRBV28 and TRBJ1-5; D remains unclear. The V gene's germline CDR1 is MDHEN and CDR2 SYDVKM. CDR3 size: 14 residues. Trimming took off 6 bases at V and 3 bases at J, with 12 bases between the two ends. This chain's CDR3 is CASRDGRFNQPQHF. CDR3 DNA: TGTGCCAGCAGGGACGGGAGGTTCAATCAGCCCCAGCATTTT.

A single count supports this clone. V usage is TRBV7-9 and J usage is TRBJ1-4; 8 bases are shared with TRBD1. The CDR3 runs to 17 residues. J was trimmed by 7 bases and V by 1 base; bases with no gene match: 11. CDR1 and CDR2 (germline): SEHNR, FQNEAQ (reference sequence). The CDR3 region has the DNA TGTGCCAGCAGCTTAGGCGATCTGGCAGGGGGCTTTGAAAAACTGTTTTTT. Protein: CASSLGDLAGGFEKLFF.

The chain couples TRBV5-6 to TRBJ1-2; TRBD1 might be the D (5 bases). Trimming shortened V by 0 bases and J by 8 bases, and 17 bases separated the two germline ends. CDR1 and CDR2 (germline): SGHDT, YYEEEE. CDR3 length: 15 residues. CDR3 DNA sequence: TGTGCCAGCAGCTTGGCCGGGACTGCTTTCGGGGGCTACACCTTC. Its protein is CASSLAGTAFGGYTF.

The table lists this clone with a count of one. The chain joins TRBV5-5 to TRBJ1-2; tentatively, D is TRBD1 (5 bases). V gave up 0 bases and J gave up 7 bases, with 10 bases separating them. The CDR3 is 13 residues long. Germline loops: CDR1 SGHKS, CDR2 YYEKEE (reference sequence). CDR3 region: CASSLEDISGYTF. CDR3 bases: TGTGCCAGCAGCTTGGAGGACATCAGTGGCTACACCTTC.

This chain uses TRBV10-3 with TRBJ2-1; TRBD1 is a possible D gene (6 bases). V lost 3 bases to trimming and J lost 12 bases, with 15 bases between them. From germline, CDR1 is ENHRY and CDR2 SYGVKD. The CDR3 loop spans 13 amino acids. The CDR3 bases are TGTGCCATCAGTGACTCTTGGGGGCAGGTGCAGTTCTTC. This codes for CAISDSWGQVQFF.

The chain employs TRBV29-1 and TRBJ1-2, with 9 bases fitting TRBD1. Germline trimming cut 7 bases from V and 8 bases from J; bases unmatched to any gene: 8. Germline V gene lookup returns CDR1 SQVTM and CDR2 ANQGSEA. This CDR3 is 12 amino acids long. The CDR3 region is CSAGDRVNGYTF. CDR3 nucleotide sequence: TGCAGCGCTGGGGACAGGGTCAACGGCTACACCTTC. The full variable domain, completed using reference TRBV29-1 and TRBJ1-2, is SAVISQKPSRDICQRGTSLTIQCQVDSQVTMMFWYRQQPGQSLTLIATANQGSEATYESGFVIDKFPISRPNLTFSTLTVSNMSPEDSSIYLCSAGDRVNGYTFGSGTRLTVV.

This clone showed up just once. The chain is built from TRBV27 and TRBJ2-7; D is unresolved. CDR3 size: 16 residues. Germline CDR1 and CDR2: MNHEY and SMNVEV (reference sequence). With 4 bases removed from V and 3 bases from J, the gap between germline ends came to 19 bases. In nucleotides, the CDR3 is TGTGCCAGCAGTTCTGGTTACGGTAAAAGTATCTACGAGCAGTACTTC. Translation: CASSSGYGKSIYEQYF.

This rearrangement joins TRBV9 to TRBJ2-5; TRBD2 matches at 9 bases. This CDR3 is 17 amino acids long. V was pared by 4 bases and J by 4 bases, with 14 bases of the junction left unmatched. Germline-derived CDR1 and CDR2 are SGDLS and YYNGEE. The CDR3 protein is CASSPRAGGPGGETQYF. The CDR3, as DNA: TGTGCCAGCAGCCCACGGGCGGGGGGGCCAGGAGGAGAGACCCAGTACTTC.

This clone was observed a handful of times. V and J are TRBV28 and TRBJ2-2; 8 positions match TRBD1. In germline, CDR1 is MDHEN, CDR2 SYDVKM. This CDR3 comprises 16 residues. With V trimmed by 6 bases and J by 4 bases, 10 bases remained unmatched. CDR3 in DNA: TGTGCCAGCAGCCTCGTGGACAGGGCAGGCACCGGGGAGCTGTTTTTT. It yields the protein CASSLVDRAGTGELFF.

The CDR3 loop is CASSLAPQGYEQYF. CDR3 bases: TGTGCCAGCAGCTTAGCGCCACAGGGCTACGAGCAGTACTTC. The V gene is TRBV7-6, the J gene TRBJ2-7, with D perhaps TRBD1 (6 bases). From germline, CDR1 is SGHVS and CDR2 FNYEAQ. Trimming pared 0 bases from V and 3 bases from J, leaving 9 bases between. This CDR3 contains 14 residues.

In DNA, the CDR3 is TGTGCCAGCAGTGACTCGAGATCCGGTCGAGGGATGAACACTGAAGCTTTCTTT. Encoded protein: CASSDSRSGRGMNTEAFF. The gene calls are TRBV6-4 and TRBJ1-1, with D hard to call. The CDR3 consists of 18 residues. V shed 0 bases and J shed 0 bases, with 17 bases lying between them. From germline, CDR1 is MRHNA and CDR2 SNTAGT.

This chain uses TRBV28 with TRBJ1-4, with D possibly matching TRBD1 (5 bases). The CDR3 loop spans 11 amino acids. V was pared by 6 bases and J by 8 bases, with 7 bases between. Germline loops: CDR1 MDHEN, CDR2 SYDVKM. The CDR3 sequence: CASRTGEKLFF. The DNA of the CDR3 is TGTGCCAGCAGAACAGGAGAAAAACTGTTTTTT.